The T cell receptor beta chain under discussion was sequenced for a study of CD8 T cells in ankylosing spondylitis. TCRdb re-analysed the 5' RACE reads in MiXCR, keeping a single row per CDR3 protein. The table shows a few hundred thousand distinct CDR3 sequences, with about 20% occurring only once. This CDR3 is built from 14 residues. Germline loops: CDR1 SEHNR, CDR2 FQNEAQ (reference sequence). V lost 5 bases and J lost 5, with 13 bases in between. The genes are TRBV7-9 and TRBJ2-1; D is undetermined. The origin of this receptor is a male donor with ankylosing spondylitis or in good health (not recorded which). Sample: blood, either unsorted or a sorted T cell fraction (not recorded which). Here the CDR3 DNA reads TGTGCCAGCAGCCCAGAGGCAGTGCACAATGAGCAGTTCTTC. The encoded protein is CASSPEAVHNEQFF.